Given below is one TCR beta chain in context. Its target is unknown. The germline gives CDR1 LNHNV, CDR2 YYDKDF (reference sequence). The CDR3 loop spans 15 amino acids. Trimming removed 3 bases from V and 4 bases from J; junction bases left unmatched: 1. Extraction and reverse transcription of RNA yielded cDNA as the sequencing template. Data came from immunoSEQ multiplex PCR; TCRdb stores just in-frame clones and leaves some out. The table lists roughly 100,000 clones, more than 55% of them singletons, with 15% to 19% in the top ten. Treatment denoted: oral pan-JAK inhibitor, 5-10 mg twice daily. The entry originates in a study of CD8+ T cells in alopecia areata. Study details: The drug, oral tofacitinib, was given to treated patients at 5 to 10 mg twice daily. Study-wide findings and caveats: Both scalp clonality and the expanded CD8+ clones among the top 100 showed a significant decrease with tofacitinib.

The sequences come from CD8+ T cells sorted from blood, collected at week 4, from a patient treated with tofacitinib. The genes are TRBV15 and TRBJ2-1, with 12 bases identical to TRBD2. The receptor comes from a human donor with alopecia areata. As DNA, the CDR3 is TGTGCCACCAGCAGGACTAGCGGGAGATACAATGAGCAGTTCTTC. Translated, it gives CATSRTSGRYNEQFF.